The sequence of this T cell receptor (beta chain) was determined in a study of blood T cells in healthy people across ages. The CDR3 extends over 16 amino acids. V dropped 4 bases and J dropped 7; count of bases not matched to a gene: 12. Then a second PCR, running about 7 to 11 cycles, was carried out with a sample-barcoded 5' primer and a J-beta primer mix. TCRdb re-analysed the 5' RACE reads in MiXCR, keeping a single row per CDR3 protein. Among hundreds of thousands of distinct CDR3 sequences listed, 20% to 30% were seen once. The sample was also linked to a second study, of T cells of mothers and their children. That investigation notes: Related and unrelated pairs show similar thymic shaping of TCR recombination output.

The specimen sequenced was blood. This receptor was taken from a boy aged 5-17 years in good health. The chain has TRBV12-3 or TRBV12-4 and TRBJ2-5; 10 bases fit TRBD2. The CDR3 here is CASSSLAGAPQGTQYF. The CDR3 coding sequence is TGTGCCAGCAGTTCGCTAGCGGGGGCTCCCCAGGGGACCCAGTACTTC.